This is a list of T cell receptor beta chains from one sample in a study of OX40 agonist ivuxolimab in advanced cancers. Here immunoSEQ multiplex PCR was the method, and the copy in TCRdb shows in-frame clones only, minus some. This sample has 58,000 or so clones, with 89% found just once. This specimen consisted of CD4+ or CD8+ T cells sorted from blood, obtained in a trial of the OX40 agonist ivuxolimab. These receptors were collected from an adult with an advanced solid tumor such as melanoma, head and neck, liver or kidney cancer. The conserved cysteine and the conserved F or W are not part of the CDR3 here.

j_call,v_call,cdr3_aa
TRBJ1-2,TRBV5-4,ASSGLYGYT
TRBJ2-1,TRBV14,ASSHILVATSSYNEQF
TRBJ2-2,TRBV5-6,ASSLGRQGGTGELF
TRBJ2-7,TRBV28,ASSMRWTGGTYEQY
TRBJ2-7,TRBV2,ASPENPLTDAYEQY
TRBJ2-2,TRBV6-1,ASSIGGPFSGELF
TRBJ2-1,TRBV27,ASSLDTSSYNEQF
TRBJ2-2,TRBV28,ASSPSAGELF
TRBJ2-7,TRBV19,ASSIESAAGVYEQY
TRBJ2-1,TRBV10-2,ASSESRGGTLYNEQF
TRBJ1-2,TRBV5-6,ASSTRAYGYT
TRBJ2-7,TRBV5-6,ASSRDDSYEQY
TRBJ1-5,TRBV7-8,ASSRQRGQPQH
TRBJ1-5,TRBV6-5,ASSSPEGGQPQH
TRBJ1-1,TRBV5-1,ASSLSPMNTEAF
TRBJ1-4,TRBV6-6,ASSQTGGMEKLF
TRBJ2-7,TRBV27,ASSLGGKVYEQY
TRBJ2-3,TRBV11-2,ASSFEGGGTDTQY
TRBJ2-2,TRBV19,ASSTPVGELF
TRBJ2-7,TRBV9,ASSAGHSDFYEQY
TRBJ2-5,TRBV6-6,ASSLAGGIQETQY
TRBJ2-7,TRBV5-1,ASSLGSFSEQY
TRBJ1-2,TRBV27,ASSPLWGANYGYT
TRBJ2-1,TRBV6-1,ASSEPLLSSYNEQF
TRBJ2-3,TRBV5-3,ARSLGTSGRIITDTQY
TRBJ2-3,TRBV5-6,ASREAVGTDTQY
TRBJ2-4,TRBV4-2,ASSQERGLNIQY
TRBJ2-7,TRBV10-3,AISEFRGQGDEQY
TRBJ1-1,TRBV13,ASSLGGWGMNTEAF
TRBJ2-7,TRBV9,ASSPGGLYEQY
TRBJ2-1,TRBV9,ASSVVTVRPNEQF
TRBJ2-3,TRBV11-2,ASSLVGGRADTQY
TRBJ2-7,TRBV11-3,ASSLGTGYEQY
TRBJ1-2,TRBV29-1,SVVPSQEGRDGYT
TRBJ2-1,TRBV19,ASGWTSGSNEQF
TRBJ2-5,TRBV27,ASSLDSRLQTQY
TRBJ2-7,TRBV27,ASSERTGARFWQY
TRBJ2-7,TRBV27,ASSLGGYEQY
TRBJ2-1,TRBV10-2,ASGRQGGNEQF
TRBJ2-7,TRBV5-1,ASSPGTYLEQY
TRBJ1-2,TRBV5-6,ASSLLGGPIYGYT
TRBJ1-4,TRBV19,ASNPATNEKLF
TRBJ2-2,TRBV7-6,ASSLRGHTGELF
TRBJ1-1,TRBV19,ASSIYRGTEAF
TRBJ2-5,TRBV2,ASRRGLLSQETQY
TRBJ1-4,TRBV27,ASSPQINEKLF
TRBJ2-7,TRBV5-1,ASSLGGVDEQY
TRBJ2-3,TRBV27,ASTEGRDRRPDTQY
TRBJ2-2,TRBV27,ASSRGQLGELF
TRBJ2-1,TRBV7-3,ASSFAGGGYNEQF
TRBJ2-7,TRBV5-4,ASSLFQGSYEQY
TRBJ2-3,TRBV28,ASIEMDSIPTQY
TRBJ2-7,TRBV27,ASSGTGAIYEQY
TRBJ2-5,TRBV28,ASSWRAGDGETQY
TRBJ2-3,TRBV11-2,ASSLERGLDTQY
TRBJ2-1,TRBV5-6,ASSLGPPQPNNEQF
TRBJ2-5,TRBV7-9,ASSFPAGGPETQY
TRBJ2-2,TRBV19,ASTDSPEGTGELF
TRBJ2-1,TRBV9,ASSVDPYTRSSYNEQF
TRBJ2-5,TRBV10-1,ASSESGGEETQY